Listed below are T cell receptor beta chains from one sample, sequenced in a study of T cell changes during pregnancy in multiple sclerosis. Generated by immunoSEQ multiplex PCR, the TCRdb table keeps only in-frame clones and is missing some. The sample yields 55,000 to 65,000 clones, 93% seen once. The sample was peripheral blood, taken after pregnancy. All receptors come from a female donor with multiple sclerosis, enrolled in a pregnancy study. The CDR3 runs from the conserved cysteine through the conserved F or W. D genes are given only for firm matches. Clone size appears in some rows only: once, few, many, or a class for an expanded clone.

j_call: TRBJ2-7
clone_size: -
v_call: TRBV5-1
d_call: TRBD1
cdr3_nt: TGCGCCAGCAGCTTGGTCGAGACAGGGCTTGGGGAGCAGTACTTC
cdr3_aa: CASSLVETGLGEQYF

j_call: TRBJ1-1
clone_size: -
v_call: TRBV30
d_call: -
cdr3_nt: TGTGCCTGGAGTGTGGGGGCTCGTTTCACATCGAACACTGAAGCTTTCTTT
cdr3_aa: CAWSVGARFTSNTEAFF

j_call: TRBJ2-7
clone_size: -
v_call: TRBV7-9
d_call: TRBD1
cdr3_nt: TGTGCCAGCAGCTTAAGGGACAGGAGCGAGCAGTACTTC
cdr3_aa: CASSLRDRSEQYF

j_call: TRBJ2-2
clone_size: -
v_call: TRBV28
d_call: TRBD2
cdr3_nt: TGTGCGTCTAGCGGGATACCTACCGGGGAGCTGTTTTTT
cdr3_aa: CASSGIPTGELFF

j_call: TRBJ2-7
clone_size: few
v_call: TRBV7-3
d_call: TRBD2
cdr3_nt: TGTGCCAGCAGCTTAGCGGGTGATAGCGGGAGTGTGCAGTACTTC
cdr3_aa: CASSLAGDSGSVQYF

j_call: TRBJ2-7
clone_size: -
v_call: TRBV19
d_call: -
cdr3_nt: TGTGCCAGTAGTCAGGACTGGATTTCCTACGAGCAGTACTTC
cdr3_aa: CASSQDWISYEQYF

j_call: TRBJ2-7
clone_size: -
v_call: TRBV19
d_call: TRBD2
cdr3_nt: TGTGCCAGTAGCACTAGCGGGAGGGCCGACGAGCAGTACTTC
cdr3_aa: CASSTSGRADEQYF

j_call: TRBJ2-7
clone_size: -
v_call: TRBV29-1
d_call: TRBD1
cdr3_nt: TGCAGCGTTAGGGGACAGGGGAGTTCCTACGAGCAGTACTTC
cdr3_aa: CSVRGQGSSYEQYF

j_call: TRBJ2-1
clone_size: -
v_call: TRBV10-3
d_call: TRBD2
cdr3_nt: TGTGCCATCAGCTTGCTAGCGGGGACTTACAATGAGCAGTTCTTC
cdr3_aa: CAISLLAGTYNEQFF

j_call: TRBJ2-7
clone_size: -
v_call: TRBV4-2
d_call: TRBD2
cdr3_nt: TGTGCCAGCAGCCAAGCTAGCGGGAGTATGTACGAGCAGTACTTC
cdr3_aa: CASSQASGSMYEQYF

j_call: TRBJ2-7
clone_size: -
v_call: TRBV5-8
d_call: -
cdr3_nt: TGTGCCAGCAGCTTGGAGCGACTTCATGACTACGAGCAGTACTTC
cdr3_aa: CASSLERLHDYEQYF

j_call: TRBJ1-4
clone_size: -
v_call: TRBV19
d_call: TRBD1
cdr3_nt: TGTGCCAGTAGTATATCTTGGCAGGGGGCAACTAATGAAAAACTGTTTTTT
cdr3_aa: CASSISWQGATNEKLFF

j_call: TRBJ2-1
clone_size: -
v_call: TRBV9
d_call: -
cdr3_nt: TGTGCCAGCCAGCGGGACACTGAGCAGTTCTTC
cdr3_aa: CASQRDTEQFF

j_call: TRBJ2-3
clone_size: once
v_call: TRBV13
d_call: -
cdr3_nt: TGTGCCAGCAGCCGCACGGGGGAGAGGCCGTATACGCAGTATTTT
cdr3_aa: CASSRTGERPYTQYF

j_call: TRBJ2-3
clone_size: -
v_call: TRBV7-2
d_call: TRBD2
cdr3_nt: TGTGCCAGCACCAATTATAGGGCTAGCGGGAGGGGGGCAGATACGCAGTATTTT
cdr3_aa: CASTNYRASGRGADTQYF

j_call: TRBJ2-3
clone_size: -
v_call: TRBV5-8
d_call: -
cdr3_nt: TGTGCCAGCAGCTTGTGGCAGGGCACTAGCACAGATACGCAGTATTTT
cdr3_aa: CASSLWQGTSTDTQYF

j_call: TRBJ2-7
clone_size: -
v_call: TRBV29-1
d_call: -
cdr3_nt: TGCAGCGTTGAAGCTTTTGAGGGCTACGAGCAGTACTTC
cdr3_aa: CSVEAFEGYEQYF

j_call: TRBJ2-7
clone_size: -
v_call: TRBV29-1
d_call: TRBD1
cdr3_nt: TGCAGCGTTGAAGAAAAGGTAGGACAGGTTACCTACGAGCAGTACTTC
cdr3_aa: CSVEEKVGQVTYEQYF

j_call: TRBJ2-1
clone_size: -
v_call: TRBV9
d_call: TRBD2
cdr3_nt: TGTGCCAGCAGCGCTAGCGGGGGAAACCTCAATGAGCAGTTCTTC
cdr3_aa: CASSASGGNLNEQFF

j_call: TRBJ2-1
clone_size: -
v_call: TRBV27
d_call: TRBD1
cdr3_nt: TGTGCCAGCAGTCTACAGGGGGCGTATGAGCAGTTCTTC
cdr3_aa: CASSLQGAYEQFF

j_call: TRBJ2-1
clone_size: -
v_call: TRBV5-8
d_call: TRBD2
cdr3_nt: TGTGCCAGCAGCTATGCTTTTCTAGCGGGAGGACCCTACAATGAGCAGTTCTTC
cdr3_aa: CASSYAFLAGGPYNEQFF

j_call: TRBJ2-7
clone_size: -
v_call: TRBV18
d_call: -
cdr3_nt: TGTGCCAGCTCACAGAGAAGTCTCTCCTACGAGCAGTACTTC
cdr3_aa: CASSQRSLSYEQYF

j_call: TRBJ1-1
clone_size: -
v_call: TRBV7-9
d_call: TRBD1
cdr3_nt: TGTGCCAGCGGGACAGAGATGGACACTGAAGCTTTCTTT
cdr3_aa: CASGTEMDTEAFF

j_call: TRBJ2-7
clone_size: -
v_call: TRBV14
d_call: TRBD2
cdr3_nt: TGTGCCAGCAGCCAAGATCCCCTCGCTAGCGGGGTCTACGAGCAGTACTTC
cdr3_aa: CASSQDPLASGVYEQYF

j_call: TRBJ2-1
clone_size: -
v_call: TRBV28
d_call: -
cdr3_nt: TGTGCCAGCAGTACCTCAGGGCGCGGGCAGTTCTTC
cdr3_aa: CASSTSGRGQFF

j_call: TRBJ2-7
clone_size: -
v_call: TRBV6-6
d_call: -
cdr3_nt: TGTGCCAGCTCGAATGCTCAGGGTTGGATCTACGAGCAGTACTTC
cdr3_aa: CASSNAQGWIYEQYF

j_call: TRBJ1-1
clone_size: -
v_call: TRBV4-1
d_call: TRBD1
cdr3_nt: TGCGCCAGCAGCCACAGCGGAGGGGGCGAGACTGAAGCTTTCTTT
cdr3_aa: CASSHSGGGETEAFF

j_call: TRBJ2-7
clone_size: -
v_call: TRBV6-1
d_call: TRBD1
cdr3_nt: TGTGCCAGCAGTGCTCGGTTTCCATCGAGGACAGGAGCCTACGAGCAGTACTTC
cdr3_aa: CASSARFPSRTGAYEQYF